The entry that follows covers one T cell receptor beta chain sequence. As yet, its antigen is unknown. The CDR3 is made up of 16 amino acids. Trimming at V came to 0 bases and at J to 5 bases, leaving 5 bases not matched to a gene. Germline CDR1 reads SGHVS; CDR2 reads FQNEAQ. This sample was included in a study of T cell repertoires in cytomegalovirus infection. TCRdb reprocessed the reads via MiXCR and lists one record per CDR3 protein. Altogether around 71,000 distinct CDR3 sequences are present, roughly 22% being singletons, with the ten largest covering approximately 61%. The receptor's source is a human donor in good health (CMV status not recorded). Some clones in this sample may be carry-over from other donors' samples. The starting material was CD8+ T cells from cultured PBMCs, obtained from culture after CMV antigen stimulation. The chain is built from TRBV7-8 and TRBJ2-1; 9 positions agree with TRBD2. CDR3 sequence reads: CASSLAWAGGNNEQFF. CDR3 DNA sequence: TGTGCCAGCAGCTTAGCGTGGGCGGGGGGGAACAATGAGCAGTTCTTC.